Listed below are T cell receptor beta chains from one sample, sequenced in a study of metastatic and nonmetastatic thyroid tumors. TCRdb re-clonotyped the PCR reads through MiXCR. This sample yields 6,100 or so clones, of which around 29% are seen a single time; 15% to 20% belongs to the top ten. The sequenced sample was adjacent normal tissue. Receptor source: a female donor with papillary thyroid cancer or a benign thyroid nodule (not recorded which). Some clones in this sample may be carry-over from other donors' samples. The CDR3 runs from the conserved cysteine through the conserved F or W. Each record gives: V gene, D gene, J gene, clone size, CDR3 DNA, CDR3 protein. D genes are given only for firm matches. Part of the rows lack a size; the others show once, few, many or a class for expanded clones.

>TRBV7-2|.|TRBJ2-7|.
TGTGCCAGCAGCCTCGGGGGCCCGACCTACGAGCAGTACTTC
CASSLGGPTYEQYF
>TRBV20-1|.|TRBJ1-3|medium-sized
TGCAGTGCTAGGGAACAGGGATCAGCTGGAAACACCATATATTTT
CSAREQGSAGNTIYF
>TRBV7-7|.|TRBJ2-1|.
TGTGCTAGCAGCTTAGACGAGTCCGGTGAGCAGCTCTTC
CASSLDESGEQLF
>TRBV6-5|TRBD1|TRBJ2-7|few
TGTGCCAGCAGTTACTCGAAGGCTTTGAGGGGGCCCTACGAGCAGTACTTC
CASSYSKALRGPYEQYF
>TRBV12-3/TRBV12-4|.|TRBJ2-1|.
TGTGCCAGCAGTACCGTGACGGAGTACAATGAGCAGTTCTTC
CASSTVTEYNEQFF
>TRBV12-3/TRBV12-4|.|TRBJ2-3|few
TGTGCCAGCAGCCTCTCCACAGATACGCAGTATTTT
CASSLSTDTQYF
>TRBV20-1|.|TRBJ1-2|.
TGCAGTGCTAGACCCCTCGGGATCGGGGGGGGCTACACCTTC
CSARPLGIGGGYTF
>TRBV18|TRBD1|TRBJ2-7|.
TGTGCCAGCTCACCCCGGGACAGAACCTACGAGCAGTACTTC
CASSPRDRTYEQYF
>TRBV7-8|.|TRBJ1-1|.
TGTGCCAGCAGCTTGGGGGCGCGCACTGAAGCTTTCTTT
CASSLGARTEAFF
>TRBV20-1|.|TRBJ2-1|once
TGCAGTGCGCATTCGGCCGCGGGAAGCTACAATGAGCAGTTCTTC
CSAHSAAGSYNEQFF
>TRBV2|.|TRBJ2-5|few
TGTGCCAGCAGTGATCTCGGCAACAAAGAGACCCAGTACTTC
CASSDLGNKETQYF
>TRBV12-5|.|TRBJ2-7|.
TGCGCTAGTGGTTTGGGCCCGGGACAAGGTTACGAGCAGTACTTC
CASGLGPGQGYEQYF
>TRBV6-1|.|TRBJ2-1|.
TGTGCCAGCAGTGGAGGGGCTTTCGACAATGAGCAGTTCTTC
CASSGGAFDNEQFF
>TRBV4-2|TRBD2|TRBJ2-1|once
TGTGCCAGCAGCCGTCTGACTAGCTGGAGCTTCAACGAGCAGTTCTTC
CASSRLTSWSFNEQFF
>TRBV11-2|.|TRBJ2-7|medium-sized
TGTGCCAGCAGCTTAGGAGGGTACTCCTACGAGCAGTACTTC
CASSLGGYSYEQYF
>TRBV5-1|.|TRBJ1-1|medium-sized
TGCGCCAGCAGCTTGGGTGGGACCACAGGAAACACTGAAGCTTTCTTT
CASSLGGTTGNTEAFF
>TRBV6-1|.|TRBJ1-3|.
TGTGCCAGCAGATCACCAGCCGGAAACACCATATATTTT
CASRSPAGNTIYF
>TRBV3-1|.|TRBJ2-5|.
TGTGCCAGCAGCCAAGGGACTTACCTTAGGGAGACCCAGTACTTC
CASSQGTYLRETQYF
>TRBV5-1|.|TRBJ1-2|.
TGCGCCAGCAGCTTGCAGAACCCCAACTATGGCTACACCTTC
CASSLQNPNYGYTF
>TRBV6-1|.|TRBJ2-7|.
TGTGCCAACAGTGTGAATAGCGGAGTGGGGTACGAGCAGTACTTC
CANSVNSGVGYEQYF
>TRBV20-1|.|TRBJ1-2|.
TGCAGTGGCCGGAGGGGGGCAGAGGGCTACACCTTC
CSGRRGAEGYTF
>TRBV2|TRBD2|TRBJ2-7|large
TGTGCCAGCAGTAGAACTAGCGGGAGTCTAAACGAGCAGTACTTC
CASSRTSGSLNEQYF
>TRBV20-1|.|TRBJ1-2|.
TGCAGTGCTACCCTTCGGAGGCCTAACTATGGCTACACCTTC
CSATLRRPNYGYTF
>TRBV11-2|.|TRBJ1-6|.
TGTGCCAGCAGCCAGACGGCCCTGCGCAATAGAAATTCACCCCTCCACTTT
CASSQTALRNRNSPLHF
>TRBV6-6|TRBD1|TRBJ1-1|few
TGTGCCAGCAGTTACTCGCCGTGGACAGGGAACACTGAAGCTTTCTTT
CASSYSPWTGNTEAFF
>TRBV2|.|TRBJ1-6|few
TGTGCCAGCAGGAGCGGGCATGTTAAATCACCCCTCCACTTT
CASRSGHVKSPLHF
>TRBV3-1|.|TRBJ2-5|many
TGTGCCAGCAGCTTATCCAGCAGGGGCCAAGAGACCCAGTACTTC
CASSLSSRGQETQYF
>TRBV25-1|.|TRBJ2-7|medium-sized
TGTGCCAGCAGTGAAACATTGACCTCCTACGAGCAGTACTTC
CASSETLTSYEQYF
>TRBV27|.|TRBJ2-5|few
TGTGCCAGCAGTTTATCTCGTCGAGAGACCCAGTACTTC
CASSLSRRETQYF
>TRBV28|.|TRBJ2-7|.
TGTGCCAGCAGTTTAAAATGGCCCTTCTACGAGCAGTACTTC
CASSLKWPFYEQYF
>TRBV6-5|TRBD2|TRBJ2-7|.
TGTTCCAGCAGTTACGGGGGGGACATCTACGAGCAGTACTTC
CSSSYGGDIYEQYF
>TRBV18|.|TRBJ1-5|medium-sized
TGTGCCAGCTCACCCGGGAGCAATCAGCCCCAGCATTTT
CASSPGSNQPQHF
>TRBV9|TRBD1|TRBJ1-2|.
TGTGCCAGCAGCGTACCAGGGGGTGGTGACTATGGCTACACCTTC
CASSVPGGGDYGYTF
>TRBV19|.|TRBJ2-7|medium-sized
TGTGCCAGTAGTCCCCACACAGCCGATTATGAGCAGTACTTC
CASSPHTADYEQYF
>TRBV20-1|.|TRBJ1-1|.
TGCAGTGCTAGAGGTGGCGGGGCCAGCGCCGGTACTGTGAACACTGAAGCTTTCTTT
CSARGGGASAGTVNTEAFF
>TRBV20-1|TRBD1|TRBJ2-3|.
TGCAGTGGGGAAACCGACAGGGTGGAAGATACGCAGTATTTT
CSGETDRVEDTQYF
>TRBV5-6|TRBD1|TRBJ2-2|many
TGTGCCAGCAGACCGGGACAGGGGATCGGGGAGCTGTTTTTT
CASRPGQGIGELFF
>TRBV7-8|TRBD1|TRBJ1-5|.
TGTGCCAGCAGCTTATCGACAGGGGGTGGTCAGCCCCAGCATTTT
CASSLSTGGGQPQHF
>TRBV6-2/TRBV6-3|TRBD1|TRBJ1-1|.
TGTGCCAGCCAGGACAGGGGCGGCATGAACACTGAAGCTTTCTTT
CASQDRGGMNTEAFF
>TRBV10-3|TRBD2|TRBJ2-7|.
TGTGCCATCAGTGATCTGGCGGGAGTATTCTACGAGCAGTACTTC
CAISDLAGVFYEQYF
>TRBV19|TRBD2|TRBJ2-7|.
TGTGCCAGTAGTGGCCCTTCTAGCGGGGGGGCCCGCGAGCAGTACTTC
CASSGPSSGGAREQYF
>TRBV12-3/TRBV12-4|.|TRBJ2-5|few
TGTGCCAGCAGCCTCCGGGACCCCGGGCAAGAGACCCAGTACTTC
CASSLRDPGQETQYF
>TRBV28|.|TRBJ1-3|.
TGTGCCAGCAGTTTGTCAGGAGCTGGAAACACCATATATTTT
CASSLSGAGNTIYF
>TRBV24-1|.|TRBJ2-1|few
TGTGCCACCAGTGATGCGAGCTACAATGAGCAGTTCTTC
CATSDASYNEQFF
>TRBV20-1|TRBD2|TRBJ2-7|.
TGCAGTGCTAGGACTAGCGGGACTCCGGAGCAGTACTTC
CSARTSGTPEQYF
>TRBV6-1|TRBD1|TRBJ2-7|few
TGTGCCAGCAGGGACCAGGGGGCTCAATCCTACGAGCAGTACTTC
CASRDQGAQSYEQYF
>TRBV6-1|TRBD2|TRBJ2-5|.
TGTGCCAGCAGTGAAAGAGCGAGCGGGGGTGGGAAGACCCAGTACTTC
CASSERASGGGKTQYF
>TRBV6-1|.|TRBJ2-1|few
TGTGCCAGCAGTGAAGATAGGGGGGCTTACAACGAGCAGTTCTTC
CASSEDRGAYNEQFF
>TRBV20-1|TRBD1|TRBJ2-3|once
TGCAGTGCTTCTAGACAGGGTACGCAGTATTTT
CSASRQGTQYF
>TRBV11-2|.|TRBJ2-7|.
TGTGCCAGCAGAAGATATGGGCGATCGAGGGCCTACGAGCAGTACTTC
CASRRYGRSRAYEQYF
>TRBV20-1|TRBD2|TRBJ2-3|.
TGCAGTGCAAACCCCGGGGGACTAGCACTGGATACGCAGTATTTT
CSANPGGLALDTQYF
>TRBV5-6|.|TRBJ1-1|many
TGTGCCAGCAGCCCGGTCCCGACAGGATTGAACACTGAAGCTTTCTTT
CASSPVPTGLNTEAFF
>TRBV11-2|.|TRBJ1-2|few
TGTGCCAGCAGCTTAGGGTCGACAGGATCGCTGTATGGCTACACCTTC
CASSLGSTGSLYGYTF
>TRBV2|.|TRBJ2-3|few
TGTGCCAGCAGCCTGGTCCCCGCAGATACGCAGTATTTT
CASSLVPADTQYF
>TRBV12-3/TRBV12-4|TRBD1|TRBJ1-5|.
TGTGCCAGCAGTTTGGCCGGGACAGGGCGGAATCGGCCCCAGCATTTT
CASSLAGTGRNRPQHF
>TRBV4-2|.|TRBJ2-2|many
TGTGCCAGCAGCCGACATAGCGGGAACACCGGGGAGCTGTTTTTT
CASSRHSGNTGELFF
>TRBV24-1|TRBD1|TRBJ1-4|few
TGTGCCACCAGTGAACGCAGCCTTGGACAGGGGGGAAAACTGTTTTTT
CATSERSLGQGGKLFF
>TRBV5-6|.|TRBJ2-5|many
TGTGCCAGCAGCTTGGAGCGTGCAGGGGGGGAGACCCAGTACTTC
CASSLERAGGETQYF
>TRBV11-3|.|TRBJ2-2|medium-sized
TGTGCCAGCAGCTTAGATCTTGTGGGGGCAAGTACCGGGGAGCTGTTTTTT
CASSLDLVGASTGELFF